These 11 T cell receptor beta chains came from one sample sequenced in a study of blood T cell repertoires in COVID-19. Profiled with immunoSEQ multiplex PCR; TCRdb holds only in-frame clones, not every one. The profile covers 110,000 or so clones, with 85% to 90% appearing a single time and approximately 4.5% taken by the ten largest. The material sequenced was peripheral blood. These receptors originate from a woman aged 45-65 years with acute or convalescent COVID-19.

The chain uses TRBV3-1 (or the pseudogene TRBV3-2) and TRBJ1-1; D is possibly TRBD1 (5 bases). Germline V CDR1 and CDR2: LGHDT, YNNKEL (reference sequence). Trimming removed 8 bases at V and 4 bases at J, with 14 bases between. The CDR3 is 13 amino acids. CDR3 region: CASRNAGGTEAFF. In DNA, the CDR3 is TGTGCCAGCCGCAATGCGGGGGGCACTGAAGCTTTCTTT.

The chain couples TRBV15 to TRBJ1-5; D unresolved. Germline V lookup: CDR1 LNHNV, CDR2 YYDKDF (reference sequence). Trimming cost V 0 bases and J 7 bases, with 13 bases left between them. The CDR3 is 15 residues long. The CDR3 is CATSRDPGFRQPQHF. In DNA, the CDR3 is TGTGCCACCAGCAGAGATCCTGGCTTCCGACAGCCCCAGCATTTT.

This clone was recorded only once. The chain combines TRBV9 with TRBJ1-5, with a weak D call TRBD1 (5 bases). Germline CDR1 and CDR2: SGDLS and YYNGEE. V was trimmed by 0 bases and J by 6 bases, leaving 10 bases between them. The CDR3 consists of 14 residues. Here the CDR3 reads CASSVDGAGQPQHF. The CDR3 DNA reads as TGTGCCAGCAGCGTAGATGGGGCTGGTCAGCCCCAGCATTTT. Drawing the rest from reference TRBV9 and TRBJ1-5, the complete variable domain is DSGVTQTPKHLITATGQRVTLRCSPRSGDLSVYWYQQSLDQGLQFLIQYYNGEERAKGNILERFSAQQFPDLHSELNLSSLELGDSALYFCASSVDGAGQPQHFGDGTRLSIL.

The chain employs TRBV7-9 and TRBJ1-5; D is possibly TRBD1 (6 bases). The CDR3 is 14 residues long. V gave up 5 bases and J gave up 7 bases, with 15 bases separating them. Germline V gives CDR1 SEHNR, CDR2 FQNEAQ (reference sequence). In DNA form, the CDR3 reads TGTGCCAGCAGCCCCGGTACAGGGATCCAGCCCCAGCATTTT. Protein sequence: CASSPGTGIQPQHF.

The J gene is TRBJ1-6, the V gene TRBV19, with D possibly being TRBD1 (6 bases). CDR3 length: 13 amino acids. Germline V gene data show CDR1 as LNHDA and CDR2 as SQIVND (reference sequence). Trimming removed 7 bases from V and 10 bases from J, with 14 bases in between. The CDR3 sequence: CASMQGRGSPLHF. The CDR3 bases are TGTGCCAGTATGCAGGGGAGGGGATCACCCCTCCACTTT.

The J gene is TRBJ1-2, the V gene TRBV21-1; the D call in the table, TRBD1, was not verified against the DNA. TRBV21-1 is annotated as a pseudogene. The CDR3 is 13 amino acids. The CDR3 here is CASSKTGGSGYTF. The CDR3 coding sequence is TGTGCCAGCAGCAAAACAGGGGGCTCTGGCTACACCTTC.

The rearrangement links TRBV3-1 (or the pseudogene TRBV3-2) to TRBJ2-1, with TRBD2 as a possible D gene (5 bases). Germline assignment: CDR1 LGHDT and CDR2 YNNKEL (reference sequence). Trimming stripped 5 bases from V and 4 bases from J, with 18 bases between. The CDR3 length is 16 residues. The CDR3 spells CASSKSFGKVYNEQFF. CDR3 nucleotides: TGTGCCAGCAGCAAAAGTTTCGGGAAAGTTTACAATGAGCAGTTCTTC.

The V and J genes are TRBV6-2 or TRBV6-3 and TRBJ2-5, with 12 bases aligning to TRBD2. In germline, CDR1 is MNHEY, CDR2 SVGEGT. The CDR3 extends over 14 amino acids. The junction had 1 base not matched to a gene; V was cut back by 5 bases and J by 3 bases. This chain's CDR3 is CASSRLAGEETQYF. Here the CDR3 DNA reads TGTGCCAGCAGTCGACTAGCGGGGGAAGAGACCCAGTACTTC.

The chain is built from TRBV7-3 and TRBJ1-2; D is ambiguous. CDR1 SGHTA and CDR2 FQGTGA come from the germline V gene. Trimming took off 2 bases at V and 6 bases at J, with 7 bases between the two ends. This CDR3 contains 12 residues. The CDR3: CASSLDQDGYTF. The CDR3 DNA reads TGTGCCAGCAGCTTAGATCAGGATGGCTACACCTTC.

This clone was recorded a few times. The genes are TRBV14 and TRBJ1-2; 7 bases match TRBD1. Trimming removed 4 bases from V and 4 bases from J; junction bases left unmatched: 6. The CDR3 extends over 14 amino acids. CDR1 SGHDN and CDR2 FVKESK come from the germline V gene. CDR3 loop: CASSRNRGGYGYTF. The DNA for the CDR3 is TGTGCCAGCAGCCGGAACAGGGGTGGCTATGGCTACACCTTC. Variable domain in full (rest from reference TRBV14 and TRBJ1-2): EAGVTQFPSHSVIEKGQTVTLRCDPISGHDNLYWYRRVMGKEIKFLLHFVKESKQDESGMPNNRFLAERTGGTYSTLKVQPAELEDSGVYFCASSRNRGGYGYTFGSGTRLTVV.

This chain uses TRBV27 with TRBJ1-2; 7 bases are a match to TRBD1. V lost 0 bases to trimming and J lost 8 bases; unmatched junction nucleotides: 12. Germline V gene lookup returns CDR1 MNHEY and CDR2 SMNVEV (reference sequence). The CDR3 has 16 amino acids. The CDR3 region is CASSLSGQDRLGGYTF. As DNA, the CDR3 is TGTGCCAGCAGTTTATCTGGACAGGATCGTCTAGGCGGCTACACCTTC.